This T cell receptor (beta chain) emerged from a study of T cell repertoires in cytomegalovirus infection. In this sample, this clonotype turned up a few times. What it binds is unknown. Each CDR3 protein is one row after TCRdb ran MiXCR on the reads. The repertoire holds about 310,000 distinct CDR3 sequences, with roughly 25% as singletons. The specimen was cultured PBMCs, collected from culture after CMV antigen stimulation. The clonotype originates from a human donor in good health (CMV status not recorded). Some clones in this sample may be carry-over from other donors' samples.

CDR3 region: CASSIGQANTEAFF. The CDR3 DNA sequence: TGTGCCAGTAGTATTGGACAGGCGAACACTGAAGCTTTCTTT. This rearrangement joins TRBV19 to TRBJ1-1; TRBD1 matches 7 bases. Losses at the gene ends were 3 bases for V and 1 base for J; bases not matched to a gene: 2. CDR3 size: 14 residues. Per the germline V gene, CDR1 is LNHDA and CDR2 is SQIVND (reference sequence).